The present T cell receptor (beta chain) was sequenced within a study of blood T cells in healthy people across ages. A sample-barcoded 5' primer and a J-beta primer mix were used in a second PCR of about 7 to 12 cycles. TCRdb reprocessed the 5' RACE reads with MiXCR, giving one entry per CDR3 protein. The profile shows roughly 860,000 distinct CDR3 sequences, about 59% of them singletons. This CDR3 has 17 amino acids. Germline lookup yields CDR1 SGHVS and CDR2 FQNEAQ. Germline trimming cut 3 bases from V and 7 bases from J; bases unmatched to any gene: 13. Worth noting for this clonotype: What it binds is unknown.

Study-level points and caveats: Greater diversity and more naive CD4+ cells were seen in long-lived donors than in aged donors.

This receptor was identified in a man aged 25-45 years in good health. Sequencing was performed on blood. The chain recombines TRBV7-8 with TRBJ2-1; TRBD1 aligns across 9 bases. The CDR3: CASSFYEGGQGRNEQFF. The CDR3, as DNA: TGTGCCAGCAGCTTTTACGAAGGCGGACAGGGGAGGAATGAGCAGTTCTTC.